Below, 19 T cell receptor beta chains from the same sample are listed, as sequenced in a study of cytomegalovirus exposure and HLA in healthy donors. It was with 60 Vbeta and 13 Jbeta primers that the PCR ran. Using immunoSEQ multiplex PCR, the repertoire was profiled, and TCRdb retains in-frame clones only, with some absent. This table has 170,000 or so clones, around three quarters appearing once. Sequencing was carried out using PBMCs. The source of these receptors is a man aged 35 to 55 in good health and CMV-seronegative.

This chain uses TRBV29-1 with TRBJ2-4, with 7 positions matching TRBD1. J gave up 1 base and V 7 bases, and 10 bases lay outside the gene matches. This CDR3 is 15 amino acids long. Per germline, CDR1 SQVTM and CDR2 ANQGSEA. This CDR3 is CSGEQGPLAKNIQYF. CDR3 DNA: TGCAGCGGGGAACAGGGGCCTCTGGCCAAAAACATTCAGTACTTC.

With respect to this clone: An end of the junction does not agree with germline; a read error may underlie this. V and J are TRBV7-2 and TRBJ2-3; 10 bases map to TRBD1. CDR1 and CDR2 from the germline V gene are SGHTA and FQGNSA. The CDR3 is made up of 13 amino acids. CDR3 protein: CASSLRDRGVLNF. The CDR3 DNA sequence: TGTGCCAGCAGCCTCAGGGACAGGGGTGTGTTGAATTTT.

The CDR3 DNA follows: TGTGCCAGTACCCCGGGGAGTGGACAGCGAACCTATGGCTACACCTTC. Its translation is CASTPGSGQRTYGYTF. The V and J genes are TRBV19 and TRBJ1-2, with a weak D call TRBD1 (6 bases). V was cut by 7 bases and J by 4 bases, with 22 bases left in between. The germline V gene has CDR1 LNHDA and CDR2 SQIVND (reference sequence). There are 16 residues in the CDR3.

This chain joins TRBV27 and TRBJ1-4; a weak D match, TRBD1 (5 bases). V was shortened by 5 bases and J by 6 bases, with 10 bases between the two germline ends. The CDR3 sequence is 13 residues long. From germline, CDR1 is MNHEY and CDR2 SMNVEV (reference sequence). The CDR3 region is CASSNRGYEKLFF. In DNA, the CDR3 is TGTGCCAGCAGTAATCGGGGGTATGAAAAACTGTTTTTT.

A few counts support this clone. The rearrangement links TRBV28 to TRBJ2-3; the match to TRBD2 covers 7 bases. Germline V gives CDR1 MDHEN, CDR2 SYDVKM. J was trimmed by 2 bases and V by 6 bases; bases with no gene match: 5. This CDR3 is 14 amino acids long. CDR3 sequence: CASSLGGSTDTQYF. For the CDR3, the DNA is TGTGCCAGCAGCCTGGGGGGGTCCACAGATACGCAGTATTTT.

The V call is TRBV10-2, the J call TRBJ2-3; the D is unclear. The CDR3 has 12 residues. The germline V gene encodes CDR1 WSHSY and CDR2 SAAADI. V gave up 3 bases and J gave up 2 bases, with 3 bases separating them. CDR3 loop: CASSDYTDTQYF. The CDR3 coding sequence is TGCGCCAGCAGTGATTACACAGATACGCAGTATTTT.

This clone was counted once. The chain is built from TRBV30 and TRBJ1-2; 9 bases match TRBD1. Germline V gene lookup returns CDR1 GTSNPN and CDR2 SVGIG (reference sequence). There are 15 residues in the CDR3. The junction had 13 bases not matched to a gene; V was cut back by 3 bases and J by 8 bases. This chain's CDR3 is CAWSSGGGQGMGYTF. CDR3 sequence (DNA): TGTGCCTGGAGCTCAGGGGGAGGACAGGGGATGGGCTACACCTTC.

The chain carries TRBV6-6 and TRBJ1-1; 8 bases agree with TRBD1. Germline CDR1 MNHNY, CDR2 SVGAGI (reference sequence). Trimming removed 2 bases from V and 3 bases from J; junction bases left unmatched: 8. The CDR3 has 16 residues. In DNA, the CDR3 is TGTGCCAGCAGTTACCTTGGACAGGGATTAGACACTGAAGCTTTCTTT. Its protein product is CASSYLGQGLDTEAFF.

The chain combines TRBV5-1 with TRBJ1-1, with D possibly being TRBD1 (6 bases). V was trimmed by 0 bases and J by 7 bases, leaving 7 bases between them. Looked up from germline, CDR1 is SGHRS and CDR2 is YFSETQ. The CDR3 contains 12 residues. CDR3 sequence reads: CASSLGTVEAFF. The CDR3 DNA is TGCGCCAGCAGCTTGGGGACAGTTGAAGCTTTCTTT.

The count of this clone is one. The rearrangement uses TRBV2 and TRBJ2-3; 8 nucleotides line up with TRBD2. V shed 5 bases, J shed 0 bases, and the junction held 7 bases outside the gene matches. Germline lookup yields CDR1 SNHLY and CDR2 FYNNEI. The CDR3 consists of 16 residues. The DNA of the CDR3 is TGTGCCAGCAGTAAGGCTAGCGGGCCTAGCACAGATACGCAGTATTTT. It encodes CASSKASGPSTDTQYF.

A few counts support this clone. The gene calls are TRBV29-1 and TRBJ1-4; tentative D call: TRBD1 (5 bases). Germline V CDR1 and CDR2: SQVTM, ANQGSEA. Trimming removed 7 bases from V and 3 bases from J, with 12 bases in between. The CDR3 contains 13 residues. DNA of the CDR3: TGCAGCGCATCAGGGTGGCCTAATGAAAAACTGTTTTTT. Encoded protein: CSASGWPNEKLFF.

Only one count was recorded for this clone. The chain joins TRBV4-3 to TRBJ2-3; 7 bases map to TRBD2. Trimming at V came to 3 bases and at J to 5 bases, leaving 5 bases not matched to a gene. The CDR3 has 14 residues. Germline loops: CDR1 LGHNA, CDR2 YSLEER. As DNA, the CDR3 is TGCGCCAGCAGCCAGGGGGGGGTGAGAGATACGCAGTATTTT. Its protein is CASSQGGVRDTQYF.

This chain links TRBV6-4 with TRBJ2-3; D might be TRBD2 (7 bases). The V end lost 4 bases, the J end lost 4 bases, and 12 bases lay between the germline ends. The CDR3 loop spans 14 amino acids. Germline V gives CDR1 MRHNA, CDR2 SNTAGT. CDR3 nucleotide sequence: TGTGCCAGCAGTGTTGGCGGGGGCGCAGATACGCAGTATTTT. It translates to CASSVGGGADTQYF.

This rearrangement joins TRBV14 to TRBJ1-2; tentatively, D is TRBD1 (6 bases). Trimming removed 1 base from V and 6 bases from J, with 12 bases in between. The CDR3 consists of 14 residues. Germline values: CDR1 SGHDN, CDR2 FVKESK. This CDR3 is CASSQGWGGDGYTF. For the CDR3, the DNA is TGTGCCAGCAGCCAAGGATGGGGGGGCGATGGCTACACCTTC.

This clone was counted only a few times. This rearrangement joins TRBV7-2 to TRBJ2-7, with TRBD2 as a possible D gene (5 bases). CDR1 SGHTA and CDR2 FQGNSA come from the germline V gene. The CDR3 sequence is 16 residues long. Trimming took off 2 bases at V and 0 bases at J, with 14 bases between the two ends. CDR3 residues: CASSLLGLTSSYEQYF. The CDR3 DNA follows: TGTGCCAGCAGCTTACTTGGACTCACGAGCTCCTACGAGCAGTACTTC.

This rearrangement joins TRBV29-1 to TRBJ2-5; TRBD2 agrees at 7 bases. The CDR3 has 12 residues. Germline loops: CDR1 SQVTM, CDR2 ANQGSEA. V was pared by 3 bases and J by 2 bases, with 0 bases of the junction left unmatched. The CDR3 sequence: CSVDGRQETQYF. CDR3 coding DNA: TGCAGCGTTGACGGGAGGCAAGAGACCCAGTACTTC.

This sequence joins TRBV15 and TRBJ2-6; 8 bases match TRBD2. J lost 2 bases, V lost 0 bases, and 3 bases had no gene match. Germline lookup yields CDR1 LNHNV and CDR2 YYDKDF (reference sequence). The CDR3 extends over 17 amino acids. CDR3 bases: TGTGCCACCAGCAGAGATCGGGGGGGCCCTGGGGCCAACGTCCTGACTTTC. It encodes CATSRDRGGPGANVLTF. The entire variable domain, with the rest obtained from reference TRBV15 and TRBJ2-6, is as follows: DAMVIQNPRYQVTQFGKPVTLSCSQTLNHNVMYWYQQKSSQAPKLLFHYYDKDFNNEADTPDNFQSRRPNTSFCFLDIRSPGLGDTAMYLCATSRDRGGPGANVLTFGAGSRLTVL.

This clone was observed a single time. The rearrangement joins TRBV18 to TRBJ1-2; D unresolved. The germline gives CDR1 KGHSH, CDR2 LQKENI. Trimming shortened V by 1 base and J by 5 bases, and 11 bases separated the two germline ends. The CDR3 totals 14 residues. DNA of the CDR3: TGTGCCAGCTCACCACAAAGACGGGATTATGGCTACACCTTC. Translation gives CASSPQRRDYGYTF.

This clone was counted a few times. The CDR3 reads CASSLDRAQYF. The DNA for the CDR3 is TGTGCCAGCAGCTTAGATCGGGCCCAGTACTTC. This chain links TRBV7-2 with TRBJ2-5; D gene uncertain. V was trimmed by 1 base and J by 9 bases, leaving 6 bases between them. Per the germline V gene, CDR1 is SGHTA and CDR2 is FQGNSA. This CDR3 contains 11 residues.